One and the same sample provided the 22 T cell receptor beta chains below, sequenced in a study of blood T cell repertoires in COVID-19. Produced via immunoSEQ multiplex PCR; TCRdb's table is partial and in-frame only. The data show about 87,000 clones, with 70% to 90% seen just once and roughly 3.2% held by the top ten. The specimen was peripheral blood. Receptors were obtained from a woman over 75 with COVID-19, enrolled during active disease.

The chain uses TRBV5-5 and TRBJ2-2, with D maybe TRBD2 (6 bases). The CDR3 has 15 amino acids. V gave up 0 bases and J gave up 6 bases, with 12 bases separating them. Germline V gives CDR1 SGHKS, CDR2 YYEKEE (reference sequence). The CDR3 DNA reads as TGTGCCAGCAGCTTGGTCGGGAGTCAGGCCGGGGAGCTGTTTTTT. Encoded protein: CASSLVGSQAGELFF.

This chain links TRBV27 with TRBJ2-7; TRBD2 is a possible D gene (5 bases). This CDR3 contains 13 residues. Germline assignment: CDR1 MNHEY and CDR2 SMNVEV (reference sequence). Trimming shortened V by 3 bases and J by 2 bases, and 8 bases separated the two germline ends. The CDR3 reads CASSFLGAYEQYF. CDR3 nucleotides: TGTGCCAGCAGTTTTCTGGGAGCCTACGAGCAGTACTTC.

The CDR3 nucleotides read TGTGCCACCAGTGATACGACAGGGGATTGGACAGATACGCAGTATTTT. Translated, it gives CATSDTTGDWTDTQYF. The J gene is TRBJ2-3, the V gene TRBV24-1, with 8 bases matching TRBD1. The V segment lost 3 bases and the J segment 3 bases; nucleotides outside the gene matches: 7. The CDR3 consists of 16 residues. Germline V lookup: CDR1 KGHDR, CDR2 SFDVKD.

This clone was seen only a few times. In the same sample, other DNA sequences code for this CDR3. The chain employs TRBV7-3 and TRBJ1-1; TRBD1 might be the D (5 bases). V was shortened by 6 bases and J by 1 base, with 9 bases between the two germline ends. Germline V gene lookup returns CDR1 SGHTA and CDR2 FQGTGA. This CDR3 is built from 13 residues. The CDR3 is CASSSQGNTEAFF. The CDR3 nucleotides read TGTGCCAGCAGTTCTCAGGGGAACACTGAAGCTTTCTTT.

This clone was counted once. The CDR3 DNA is TGTGCCAGTAGTAGAGGTAGTAACACAGATACGCAGTATTTT. Translated, it gives CASSRGSNTDTQYF. The V call is TRBV19, the J call TRBJ2-3, with D hard to call. Germline V lookup: CDR1 LNHDA, CDR2 SQIVND (reference sequence). This CDR3 spans 14 amino acids. Between the trimmed V and J ends, which lost 4 bases and 2 bases, there was a span of 10 bases.

In its sample, this clone ranks as medium-sized (0.01 to 0.1%). Other DNA sequences within the sample encode an identical CDR3. This sequence joins TRBV10-2 and TRBJ2-7; 7 bases fit TRBD1. There are 13 residues in the CDR3. Germline V gene data show CDR1 as WSHSY and CDR2 as SAAADI. Trimming at V came to 4 bases and at J to 5 bases, leaving 5 bases not matched to a gene. The CDR3 region has the DNA TGCGCCAGCAGTGCAGGGGGAAAGCACGAGCAGTACTTC. As protein: CASSAGGKHEQYF.

The CDR3 is CASSLLQINQPQHF. The CDR3 nucleotides read TGTGCCAGCAGTTTATTACAGATCAATCAGCCCCAGCATTTT. The V gene is TRBV28, the J gene TRBJ1-5; no reliable D call. The CDR3 is 14 amino acids. Germline V gene sequence: CDR1 MDHEN, CDR2 SYDVKM. V was cut by 1 base and J by 3 bases, with 7 bases left in between.

V and J are TRBV7-6 and TRBJ1-2, with D possibly TRBD1 on 5 matching bases. Trimming removed 5 bases from V and 8 bases from J, with 18 bases in between. In germline, CDR1 is SGHVS, CDR2 FNYEAQ. The CDR3 contains 14 residues. The CDR3 DNA follows: TGTGCCAGCAGCCCCCTAGTGGGGGGGATGGGCTACACCTTC. Its protein is CASSPLVGGMGYTF.

The gene calls are TRBV5-1 and TRBJ2-7, with D maybe TRBD1 (6 bases). CDR3 size: 17 residues. Germline-derived CDR1 and CDR2 are SGHRS and YFSETQ. V dropped 0 bases and J dropped 4 bases, with 20 bases sitting between them. The CDR3 nucleotides are TGCGCCAGCAGCTTGGGCCTCTCAGGGGAAGGGGTTTACGAGCAGTACTTC. It encodes CASSLGLSGEGVYEQYF.

The chain uses TRBV25-1 and TRBJ2-1; D is unclear. The CDR3 spans 12 residues. V lost 4 bases, J lost 4 bases, and 5 bases lay in between. Germline assignment: CDR1 MGHDK and CDR2 SYGVNS. CDR3 in amino acids: CASSVRYNEQFF. The CDR3 region has the DNA TGTGCCAGCAGTGTACGGTACAATGAGCAGTTCTTC.

The chain has TRBV11-1 and TRBJ2-3; 9 bases align to TRBD2. Germline CDR1 is SGHAT and CDR2 is FQDESV (reference sequence). Trimming took 2 bases from V and 1 from J; bases not matched to a gene: 1. CDR3 length: 15 residues. CDR3 loop: CASSLIAGGTDTQYF. Here the CDR3 DNA reads TGTGCCAGCAGCTTAATAGCGGGGGGCACAGATACGCAGTATTTT. Filled out from reference TRBV11-1 and TRBJ2-3, the complete variable domain reads EAEVAQSPRYKITEKSQAVAFWCDPISGHATLYWYRQILGQGPELLVQFQDESVVDDSQLPKDRFSAERLKGVDSTLKIQPAELGDSAMYLCASSLIAGGTDTQYFGPGTRLTVL.

The rearrangement uses TRBV7-9 and TRBJ2-5; D unclear. This CDR3 is 15 amino acids long. The V end lost 0 bases, the J end lost 5 bases, and 13 bases lay between the germline ends. From germline, CDR1 is SEHNR and CDR2 FQNEAQ (reference sequence). The CDR3 nucleotides read TGTGCCAGCAGCTTAGCACTACCCGTTTCGGAGACCCAGTACTTC. Residues: CASSLALPVSETQYF.

This chain uses TRBV2 with TRBJ1-1; a weak D match, TRBD1 (6 bases). The CDR3 is 14 residues long. The V end was cut by 7 bases, the J end by 11 bases, with 23 bases between. The V gene's germline CDR1 is SNHLY and CDR2 FYNNEI. Here the CDR3 reads CASTVVGHNSGAFF. The CDR3 DNA is TGTGCCAGCACGGTCGTGGGACACAACTCTGGGGCTTTCTTT.

The chain carries TRBV9 and TRBJ1-4; 9 bases align to TRBD1. This CDR3 has 14 residues. Germline CDR1 and CDR2: SGDLS and YYNGEE. V lost 2 bases, J lost 10 bases, and 6 bases stayed unmatched. The CDR3 DNA follows: TGTGCCAGCAGCGTGGGACAGGGTGGGGGAAAACTGTTTTTT. The encoded protein is CASSVGQGGGKLFF. The full variable domain, its missing parts supplied by reference TRBV9 and TRBJ1-4, is DSGVTQTPKHLITATGQRVTLRCSPRSGDLSVYWYQQSLDQGLQFLIQYYNGEERAKGNILERFSAQQFPDLHSELNLSSLELGDSALYFCASSVGQGGGKLFFGSGTQLSVL.

The chain uses TRBV29-1 and TRBJ2-3; 9 bases are shared with TRBD1. Germline-derived CDR1 and CDR2 are SQVTM and ANQGSEA. Trimming cost V 3 bases and J 3 bases; bases outside gene matches: 13. CDR3 size: 17 residues. The CDR3 DNA reads TGCAGCGTTGACGCACTCCGGGGACAGGGTAGTACAGATACGCAGTATTTT. This translates into CSVDALRGQGSTDTQYF.

The V and J genes are TRBV11-3 and TRBJ2-2, with D unresolved. V was shortened by 5 bases and J by 1 base, with 11 bases between the two germline ends. In germline, CDR1 is SGHNT, CDR2 YENEEA. The CDR3 consists of 15 residues. CDR3 bases: TGTGCCAGCAGCCCCTACGGCGGGAACACCGGGGAGCTGTTTTTT. It is translated as CASSPYGGNTGELFF. Filled out from reference TRBV11-3 and TRBJ2-2, the complete variable domain reads EAGVVQSPRYKIIEKKQPVAFWCNPISGHNTLYWYLQNLGQGPELLIRYENEEAVDDSQLPKDRFSAERLKGVDSTLKIQPAELGDSAVYLCASSPYGGNTGELFFGEGSRLTVL.

The rearrangement joins TRBV24-1 to TRBJ2-3; D call uncertain. The CDR3 loop spans 15 amino acids. V was cut by 3 bases and J by 6 bases, with 15 bases left in between. CDR1 and CDR2 from the germline V gene are KGHDR and SFDVKD. The CDR3 region has the DNA TGTGCCACCAGTGATCCCGCCTGGGTAGCTGATACGCAGTATTTT. Its translation: CATSDPAWVADTQYF.

The V gene is TRBV5-1, the J gene TRBJ2-1; D is possibly TRBD2 (5 bases). Trimming cost V 0 bases and J 3 bases, with 10 bases left between them. This CDR3 region has 15 residues. In germline, CDR1 is SGHRS, CDR2 YFSETQ. CDR3 residues: CASSLARGSYNEQFF. The CDR3 DNA follows: TGCGCCAGCAGCTTGGCCAGAGGGAGCTACAATGAGCAGTTCTTC.

This clone was seen more than once but under ten times. The V call is TRBV2, the J call TRBJ2-5; D is perhaps TRBD2 (5 bases). The CDR3 is made up of 12 amino acids. Deletions cut 4 bases from V and 2 bases from J, with 5 bases between. CDR1 SNHLY and CDR2 FYNNEI come from the germline V gene. This CDR3 is CASSGGQETQYF. The CDR3, as DNA: TGTGCCAGCAGTGGAGGGCAAGAGACCCAGTACTTC.

With regard to this clone: A junction boundary mismatches the germline segment, possibly from a read error. The sample has other DNA sequences that encode this CDR3 too. This sequence joins TRBV28 and TRBJ1-5; the match to TRBD1 covers 8 bases. Germline assignment: CDR1 MDHEN and CDR2 SYDVKM. This CDR3 region has 14 residues. Here the CDR3 reads CASRRDRGGQPQHF. CDR3 nucleotides: TGTGCCAGCAGGCGCGACAGGGGTGGACAGCCCCAGCATTTC.

The V and J genes are TRBV7-2 and TRBJ1-2; TRBD1 matches at 10 bases. The ends lost 5 bases at V and 4 bases at J; junction bases unmatched: 4. CDR1 SGHTA and CDR2 FQGNSA come from the germline V gene. This CDR3 contains 14 residues. The CDR3 region is CASSRDRGLYGYTF. The CDR3 DNA sequence: TGTGCCAGCAGCCGGGACAGGGGACTCTATGGCTACACCTTC.

The chain joins TRBV4-1 to TRBJ2-1, with D hard to call. The CDR3 spans 14 residues. V was clipped by 0 bases and J by 7 bases, with 10 bases between them. The germline CDR1 and CDR2 sequences are MGHRA and YSYEKL. CDR3 sequence reads: CASSQEKSANEQFF. The CDR3 DNA reads as TGCGCCAGCAGCCAAGAAAAGAGCGCTAATGAGCAGTTCTTC.